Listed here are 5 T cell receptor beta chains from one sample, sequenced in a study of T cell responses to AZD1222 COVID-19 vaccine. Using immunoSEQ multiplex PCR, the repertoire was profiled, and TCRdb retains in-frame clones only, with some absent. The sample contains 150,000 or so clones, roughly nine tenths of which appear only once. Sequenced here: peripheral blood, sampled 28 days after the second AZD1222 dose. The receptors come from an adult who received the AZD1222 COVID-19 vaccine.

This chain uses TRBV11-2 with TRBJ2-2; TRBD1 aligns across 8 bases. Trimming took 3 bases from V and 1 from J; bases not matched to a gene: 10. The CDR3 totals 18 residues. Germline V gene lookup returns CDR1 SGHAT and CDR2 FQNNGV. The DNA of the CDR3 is TGTGCCAGCAGCTTCTTGGGTCCTGGGACAGGGAACACCGGGGAGCTGTTTTTT. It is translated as CASSFLGPGTGNTGELFF.

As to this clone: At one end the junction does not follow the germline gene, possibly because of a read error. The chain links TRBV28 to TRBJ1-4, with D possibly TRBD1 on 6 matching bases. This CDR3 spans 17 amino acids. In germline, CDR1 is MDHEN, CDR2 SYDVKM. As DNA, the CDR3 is TGTGCCAGCAGAGTTGGGGGGCGCCGAGGGGGTAATGAAAGACTGTTTTTT. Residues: CASRVGGRRGGNERLFF.

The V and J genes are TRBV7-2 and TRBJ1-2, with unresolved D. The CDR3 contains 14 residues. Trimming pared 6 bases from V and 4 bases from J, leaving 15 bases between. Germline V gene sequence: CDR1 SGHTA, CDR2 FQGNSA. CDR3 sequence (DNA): TGTGCCAGCAGTTCAGACTCTAGGCCCTATGGCTACACCTTC. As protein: CASSSDSRPYGYTF.

For the CDR3, the DNA is TGTGCCAGCAGACAGAGGACGGCGGAAGGCTACACCTTC. Translating it yields CASRQRTAEGYTF. The V call is TRBV28, the J call TRBJ1-2; D unclear. CDR1 MDHEN and CDR2 SYDVKM come from the germline V gene. The V and J ends lost 6 bases and 8 bases respectively, with 16 bases between them. CDR3 length: 13 amino acids.

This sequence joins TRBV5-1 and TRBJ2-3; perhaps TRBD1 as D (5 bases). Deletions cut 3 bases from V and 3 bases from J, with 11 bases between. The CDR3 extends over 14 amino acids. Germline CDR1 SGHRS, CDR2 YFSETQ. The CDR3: CASSSMTDTDTQYF. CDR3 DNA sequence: TGCGCCAGCAGCTCAATGACAGATACAGATACGCAGTATTTT.